This T cell receptor beta chain was observed in a study of cytomegalovirus exposure and HLA in healthy donors. Study-level results: Among the CMV-associated chains, a few were confirmed in vitro as specific for CMV antigens.

TCRdb's copy holds only in-frame clones and misses some; the assay was immunoSEQ multiplex PCR. This sample has roughly 100,000 clones, with about 95% found just once. The CDR3 runs 19 residues. V gave up 5 bases and J gave up 6 bases; unmatched junction bases: 22. Germline values: CDR1 MNHEY, CDR2 SMNVEV (reference sequence). On this clone: Its antigen remains unknown.

This clonotype was sampled from a woman aged 18-30 years in good health and CMV-seronegative. The J gene is TRBJ2-7, the V gene TRBV27, with 10 positions matching TRBD2. Sequenced sample: PBMCs. The CDR3 nucleotides read TGTGCCAGCAGTAGGGTAGTGGGTCTAGCGGGAGTGTTGATCGCCGAGCAGTACTTC. It is translated as CASSRVVGLAGVLIAEQYF.